The entry below describes one TCR beta chain. Its specificity is unknown. These data belong to a study of CD8 T cells in ankylosing spondylitis. Findings and caveats of the study: According to the report, clones linked to the disease were significantly enriched in matched synovial fluid samples taken from ankylosing spondylitis patients. Before this, some motif variants had been reported in reactive arthritis synovial fluid and blood. Fewer than 10 highly homologous variants formed a TCR beta motif that appeared characteristic of ankylosing spondylitis blood.

A quantitative 5'-RACE method, one with molecular barcodes, was used to make TCR beta libraries. TCRdb fed the 5' RACE reads into MiXCR, producing one record per CDR3 protein. The sample shows 250,000 to 400,000 distinct CDR3 sequences, roughly 11% of them seen only once. V gave up 2 bases and J gave up 9 bases, with 20 bases separating them. The CDR3 sequence is 17 residues long. The source is a female donor with ankylosing spondylitis or in good health (not recorded which). The sample comprised blood, either unsorted or a sorted T cell fraction (not recorded which). The J gene is TRBJ1-6, the V gene TRBV12-3 or TRBV12-4; D is perhaps TRBD1 (6 bases). The chain's CDR3 is CASSLISGGRYASPLHF. For the CDR3, the DNA is TGTGCCAGCAGTTTAATATCGGGGGGGCGCTACGCTTCACCCCTCCACTTT.